This is a list of T cell receptor beta chains from one sample in a study of T cells in Graves' hyperthyroidism and ophthalmopathy. Each CDR3 protein is one row after TCRdb ran MiXCR on the multiplex PCR reads. This sample has more than 650,000 distinct CDR3 sequences, with about 15% found just once. The sample comprised blood. The receptors shown here come from a woman in her late teens or twenties with Graves' hyperthyroidism. The CDR3 runs from the conserved cysteine through the conserved F or W. Fields, in order: D gene, clone size, J gene, V gene, CDR3 DNA, CDR3 protein. A D gene is named only where the DNA matches it firmly. Size is omitted from some rows. Given values are once, few, many or a class for expanded clones.

>.|.|TRBJ1-2|TRBV20-1
TGCAGTGGGGCCAGCGGAACTCACTATGGCTACACCTTC
CSGASGTHYGYTF
>.|.|TRBJ1-5|TRBV15
TGTGCCACCAGCAGAGACGCGTATCAGCCCCAGCATTTT
CATSRDAYQPQHF
>.|.|TRBJ1-4|TRBV5-4
TGTGCCAGCAGCTTGGGCAGGGGAGACGAAAAACTGTTTTTT
CASSLGRGDEKLFF
>.|many|TRBJ2-3|TRBV11-2
TGTGCCAGCAGCTTAGTGGCGGGGATCTCGGCTGATACGCAGTATTTT
CASSLVAGISADTQYF
>TRBD2|many|TRBJ2-2|TRBV7-2
TGTGCCAGCAGCTTACCCCCCCTAGCGGGTGGAAGCGGGGAGCTGTTTTTT
CASSLPPLAGGSGELFF
>TRBD2|.|TRBJ2-2|TRBV29-1
TGCAGCGTTGAAACGAGTAGCGGGAGGGATGGGACCGGGGAGCTGTTTTTT
CSVETSSGRDGTGELFF
>TRBD2|.|TRBJ2-1|TRBV19
TGTGCCAGTAGTATCGGTTGGCGGGAGGGTCGGACGAATGAGCAGTTCTTC
CASSIGWREGRTNEQFF
>.|few|TRBJ1-1|TRBV19
TGTGCCAGTAGTATAGATTCAAGGGGTGACACTGAAGCTTTCTTT
CASSIDSRGDTEAFF
>TRBD2|many|TRBJ2-7|TRBV6-5
TGTGCCAGCAGTTACTCAGGAGCTAGCGGGAGCTACGAGCAGTACTTC
CASSYSGASGSYEQYF
>.|few|TRBJ2-1|TRBV29-1
TGCAGCTCGGGGGTGGCGACACCCAATGAGCAGTTCTTC
CSSGVATPNEQFF
>.|.|TRBJ2-5|TRBV2
TGTGCCAGCAGTGGAGTGCAGGGGCAGGAGACCCAGTACTTC
CASSGVQGQETQYF
>TRBD2|few|TRBJ2-3|TRBV20-1
TGCAGTGCTAGGGGACTAGCGGGAACCAACACAGATACGCAGTATTTT
CSARGLAGTNTDTQYF
>.|.|TRBJ1-5|TRBV20-1
TGCAGTGCTAGAGGCGGAGGAGGGGCGAACAATCAGCCCCAGCATTTT
CSARGGGGANNQPQHF
>TRBD1|few|TRBJ2-1|TRBV5-1
TGCGCCAGCAGCTTGGAGCAGGGGGCGAGGGACAATGAGCAGTTCTTC
CASSLEQGARDNEQFF
>.|many|TRBJ2-5|TRBV7-9
TGTGCCAGCAGCCTGCGGTGGGGTACCGGGACAACAACCTCCCAAGAGACCCAGTACTTC
CASSLRWGTGTTTSQETQYF
>.|few|TRBJ2-3|TRBV24-1
TGTGCCACGAGACGCGATACGCAGTATTTT
CATRRDTQYF
>TRBD2|many|TRBJ2-7|TRBV30
TGTGCCCTCAAGCGGGAGGAGGTCAGCGAGCAGTACTTC
CALKREEVSEQYF
>.|few|TRBJ1-4|TRBV6-1
TGTGCCAGCAGTTATCAGGACACCTCTTATGAAAAACTGTTTTTT
CASSYQDTSYEKLFF
>.|.|TRBJ2-7|TRBV20-1
TGCAGTGCTAGTTTCGGGACTTTGTCCTACGAGCAGTACTTC
CSASFGTLSYEQYF
>.|many|TRBJ2-5|TRBV27
TGTGCCAGCAGGGCCCTGGGGGGACGGTTCTTGGCCCAGTACTTC
CASRALGGRFLAQYF
>.|many|TRBJ2-2|TRBV28
TGTGCCAGCAGTTTCCAGGGAGCCGGGGAGCTGTTTTTT
CASSFQGAGELFF
>.|.|TRBJ1-2|TRBV4-1
TGCGCCAGCAGCCAAGACAGGGGAATGAACTATGGCTACACCTTC
CASSQDRGMNYGYTF
>TRBD2|many|TRBJ2-1|TRBV19
TGTGCCAGTAGTATAACCAGCGGGAGGGGTATTAACAATGAGCAGTTCTTC
CASSITSGRGINNEQFF
>TRBD2|many|TRBJ2-1|TRBV7-9
TGTGCCAGCAGCTTAGCGTCTGGGCTAGCGGGAGGGCCGCCCTCCTACAATGAGCAGTTCTTC
CASSLASGLAGGPPSYNEQFF
>.|.|TRBJ2-7|TRBV27
TGTGCCAGCAGTTTACCTAGGGACCGACTCTACGAGCAGTACTTC
CASSLPRDRLYEQYF
>.|.|TRBJ1-5|TRBV19
TGTGCCAGTAGTCACCACGGGCTTCAGCCCCAGCATTTT
CASSHHGLQPQHF
>.|few|TRBJ1-2|TRBV5-1
TGCGCCAGCTCTTCGGAATTATTCCTTGGGGGCTACACCTTC
CASSSELFLGGYTF
>.|many|TRBJ1-1|TRBV30
TGTGCCTCCTCGGACGAGGAGAGCAGTGACGCTGAAGCTTTCTTT
CASSDEESSDAEAFF
>.|few|TRBJ1-5|TRBV28
TGTGCCAGCAGTTTATCCCTCTTTAAGGGACGTAGCAATCAGCCCCAGCATTTT
CASSLSLFKGRSNQPQHF
>.|many|TRBJ1-1|TRBV2
TGTGCCAGCAGAGGCGGGGGGAACACTGAAGCTTTCTTT
CASRGGGNTEAFF
>.|many|TRBJ2-7|TRBV28
TGTGCCAGCAGTTTACTCCGGGACCTATACGAGCAGTACTTC
CASSLLRDLYEQYF
>TRBD1|.|TRBJ1-5|TRBV28
TGTGCCAGCAGTCCAGGGGGTATTGAATTCGAGCCCCAGCATTTT
CASSPGGIEFEPQHF
>.|.|TRBJ2-1|TRBV29-1
TGCAGCGTTGAAGGTGTGGGGGGCTCCTACAATGAGCAGTTCTTC
CSVEGVGGSYNEQFF
>.|few|TRBJ1-2|TRBV28
TGTGCCAGCAGTGGCCGGTATGGCTACACCTTC
CASSGRYGYTF
>TRBD1|many|TRBJ1-1|TRBV2
TGTGCCAGCAGTGCGACAGGGCTGAACACTGAAGCTTTCTTT
CASSATGLNTEAFF
>TRBD2|few|TRBJ2-1|TRBV5-1
TGCGCCAGCAGCTTCGCGACTAGCGGGACCCAGAATGAGCAGTTCTTC
CASSFATSGTQNEQFF
>TRBD1|few|TRBJ1-1|TRBV29-1
TGCAGCGTTCAGGGACAGCGCATGAACACTGAAGCTTTCTTT
CSVQGQRMNTEAFF
>TRBD1|many|TRBJ1-1|TRBV28
TGTGCCAGCAGTTCCCCGGGACAGGGGATCGCTGAAGCTTTCTTT
CASSSPGQGIAEAFF
>.|many|TRBJ2-3|TRBV7-3
TGTGCCAGCAGCCGATTGGTGTACGGGCGGACGGGCACAGATACGCAGTATTTT
CASSRLVYGRTGTDTQYF
>TRBD1|.|TRBJ2-5|TRBV20-1
TGCAGTGCTTGGGACAGGGGGCGAGGAGAGACCCAGTACTTC
CSAWDRGRGETQYF
>.|few|TRBJ1-5|TRBV19
TGTGCCAGTAGTATCCAGGCTGATGGCAATCAGCCCCAGCATTTT
CASSIQADGNQPQHF
>.|few|TRBJ2-1|TRBV18
TGTGCCACCTCACCTGGGAACTATGAGCAGTTCTTC
CATSPGNYEQFF